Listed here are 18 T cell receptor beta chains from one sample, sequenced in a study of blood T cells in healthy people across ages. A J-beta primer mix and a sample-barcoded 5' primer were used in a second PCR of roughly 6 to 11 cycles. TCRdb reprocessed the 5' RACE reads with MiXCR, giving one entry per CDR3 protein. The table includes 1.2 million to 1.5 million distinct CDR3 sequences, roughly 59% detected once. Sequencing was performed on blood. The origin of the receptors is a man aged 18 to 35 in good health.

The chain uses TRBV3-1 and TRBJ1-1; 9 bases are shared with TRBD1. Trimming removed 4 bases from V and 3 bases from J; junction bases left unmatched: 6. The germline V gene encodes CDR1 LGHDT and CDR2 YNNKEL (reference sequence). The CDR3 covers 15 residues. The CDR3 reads CASSRWTGDDTEAFF. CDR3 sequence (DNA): TGTGCCAGCAGCCGATGGACAGGGGATGACACTGAAGCTTTCTTT.

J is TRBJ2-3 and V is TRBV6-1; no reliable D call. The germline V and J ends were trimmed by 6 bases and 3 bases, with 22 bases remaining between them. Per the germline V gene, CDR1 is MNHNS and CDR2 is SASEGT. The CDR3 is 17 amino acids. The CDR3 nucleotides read TGTGCCAGCAGAACCACCATAGGGCCTCGCAGAACAGATACGCAGTATTTT. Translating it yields CASRTTIGPRRTDTQYF.

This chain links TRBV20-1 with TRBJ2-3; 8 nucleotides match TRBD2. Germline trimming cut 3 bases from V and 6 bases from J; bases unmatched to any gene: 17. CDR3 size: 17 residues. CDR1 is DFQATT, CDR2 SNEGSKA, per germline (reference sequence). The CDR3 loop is CSASPLAGLTGPDTQYF. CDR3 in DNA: TGCAGTGCTAGTCCGCTAGCGGGCCTAACAGGGCCTGATACGCAGTATTTT.

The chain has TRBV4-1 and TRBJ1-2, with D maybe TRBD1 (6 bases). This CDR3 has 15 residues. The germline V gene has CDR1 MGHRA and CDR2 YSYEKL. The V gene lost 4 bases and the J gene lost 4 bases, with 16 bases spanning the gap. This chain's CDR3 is CASSPNEQGVYGYTF. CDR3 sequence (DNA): TGCGCCAGCAGCCCCAACGAACAGGGAGTCTATGGCTACACCTTC.

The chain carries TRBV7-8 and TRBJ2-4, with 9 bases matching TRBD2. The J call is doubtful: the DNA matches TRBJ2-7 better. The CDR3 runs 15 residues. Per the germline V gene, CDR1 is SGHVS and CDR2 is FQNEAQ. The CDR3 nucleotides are TGTGCCAGCAGCCTTCAGCGGGAGGTCTTGTACGAGCAGTACTTC. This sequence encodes CASSLQREVLYEQYF.

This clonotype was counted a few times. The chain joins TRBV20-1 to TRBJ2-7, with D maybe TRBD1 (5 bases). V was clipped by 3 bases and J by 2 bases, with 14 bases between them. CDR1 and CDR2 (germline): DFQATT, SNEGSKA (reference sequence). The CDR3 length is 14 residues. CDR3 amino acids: CSASPPTATYEQYF. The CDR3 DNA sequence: TGCAGTGCTAGTCCTCCGACAGCTACCTACGAGCAGTACTTC.

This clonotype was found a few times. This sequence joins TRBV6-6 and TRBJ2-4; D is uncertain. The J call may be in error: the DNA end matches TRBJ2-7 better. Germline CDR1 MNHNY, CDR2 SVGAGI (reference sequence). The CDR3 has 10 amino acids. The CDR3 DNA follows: TGTGCCAGCAGGTCGAGCGAGCAGTACTTC. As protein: CASRSSEQYF.

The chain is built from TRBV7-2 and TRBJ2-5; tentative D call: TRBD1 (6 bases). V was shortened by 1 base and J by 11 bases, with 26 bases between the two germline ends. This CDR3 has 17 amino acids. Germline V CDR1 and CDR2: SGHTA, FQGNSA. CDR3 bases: TGTGCCAGCAGCTTAGTGGGGTCAGGGGTAAAGGGCAATGAGCAGTACTTC. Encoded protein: CASSLVGSGVKGNEQYF.

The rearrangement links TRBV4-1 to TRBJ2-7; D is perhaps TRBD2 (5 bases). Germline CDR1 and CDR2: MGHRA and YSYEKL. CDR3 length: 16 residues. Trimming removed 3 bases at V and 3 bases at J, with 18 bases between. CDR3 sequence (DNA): TGCGCCAGCAGCCAGGAGGAGGCTACGCCACTCTACGAGCAGTACTTC. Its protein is CASSQEEATPLYEQYF.

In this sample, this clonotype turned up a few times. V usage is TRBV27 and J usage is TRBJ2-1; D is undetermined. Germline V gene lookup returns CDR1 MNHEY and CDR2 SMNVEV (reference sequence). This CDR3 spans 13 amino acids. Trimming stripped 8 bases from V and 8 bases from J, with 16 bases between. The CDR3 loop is CASGQKVGYEQFF. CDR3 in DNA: TGTGCCAGCGGCCAAAAGGTCGGCTATGAGCAGTTCTTC.

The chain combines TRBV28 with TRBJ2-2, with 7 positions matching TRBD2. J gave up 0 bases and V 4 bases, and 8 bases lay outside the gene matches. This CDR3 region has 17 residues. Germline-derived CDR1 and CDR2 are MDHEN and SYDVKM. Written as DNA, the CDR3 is TGTGCCAGCAGTTCGCTAACTAGCGAACCGAACACCGGGGAGCTGTTTTTT. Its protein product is CASSSLTSEPNTGELFF.

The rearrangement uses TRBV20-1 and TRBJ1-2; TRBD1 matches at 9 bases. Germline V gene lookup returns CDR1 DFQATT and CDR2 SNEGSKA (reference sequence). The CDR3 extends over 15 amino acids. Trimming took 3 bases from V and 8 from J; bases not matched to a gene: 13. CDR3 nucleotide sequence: TGCAGTGCTAGTCCGAGACAGGGGGTGCTGCGAGGCTACACCTTC. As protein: CSASPRQGVLRGYTF.

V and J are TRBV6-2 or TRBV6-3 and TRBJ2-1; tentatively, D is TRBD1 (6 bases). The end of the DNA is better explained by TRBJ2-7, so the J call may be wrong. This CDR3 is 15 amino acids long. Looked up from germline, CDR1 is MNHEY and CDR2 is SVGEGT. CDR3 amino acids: CASSNTGLTYNEQYF. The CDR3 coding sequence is TGTGCCAGCAGTAACACAGGGCTTACCTACAATGAGCAGTACTTC.

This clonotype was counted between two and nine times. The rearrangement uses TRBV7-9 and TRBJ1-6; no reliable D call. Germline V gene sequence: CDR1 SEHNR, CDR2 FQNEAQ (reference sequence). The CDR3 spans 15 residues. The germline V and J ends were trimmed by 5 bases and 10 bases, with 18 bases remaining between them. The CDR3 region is CASSPRTDLSSPLHF. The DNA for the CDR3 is TGTGCCAGCAGCCCCCGGACCGACCTCTCCTCACCCCTCCACTTT.

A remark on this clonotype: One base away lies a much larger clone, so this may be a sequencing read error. CDR3 in amino acids: CASRFREQFF. The CDR3 DNA sequence: TGTGCCAGCAGATTCCGGGAGCAGTTCTTC. The gene calls are TRBV2 and TRBJ2-1; no firm D call. Germline V gene lookup returns CDR1 SNHLY and CDR2 FYNNEI. The CDR3 length is 10 residues. V shed 6 bases and J shed 10 bases, with 7 bases lying between them. The complete variable domain, with remaining parts taken from reference TRBV2 and TRBJ2-1, reads EPEVTQTPSHQVTQMGQEVILRCVPISNHLYFYWYRQILGQKVEFLVSFYNNEISEKSEIFDDQFSVERPDGSNFTLKIRSTKLEDSAMYFCASRFREQFFGPGTRLTVL.

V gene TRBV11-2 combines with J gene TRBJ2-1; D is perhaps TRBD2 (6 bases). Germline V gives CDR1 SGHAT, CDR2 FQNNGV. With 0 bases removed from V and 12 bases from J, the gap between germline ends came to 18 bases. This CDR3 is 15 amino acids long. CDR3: CASSLEPSALLGQFF. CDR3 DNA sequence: TGTGCCAGCAGCTTAGAGCCTAGCGCCTTACTTGGGCAGTTCTTC.

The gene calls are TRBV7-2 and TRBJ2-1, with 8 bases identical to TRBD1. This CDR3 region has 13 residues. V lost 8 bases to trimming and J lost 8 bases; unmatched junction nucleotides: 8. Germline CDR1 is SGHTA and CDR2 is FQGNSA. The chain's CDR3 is CASARGQRDEQFF. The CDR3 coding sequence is TGTGCCAGCGCCAGGGGGCAACGGGATGAGCAGTTCTTC.

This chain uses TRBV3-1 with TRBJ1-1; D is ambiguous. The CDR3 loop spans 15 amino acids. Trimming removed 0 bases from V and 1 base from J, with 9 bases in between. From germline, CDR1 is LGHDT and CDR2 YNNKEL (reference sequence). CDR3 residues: CASSQEATPNTEAFF. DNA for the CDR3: TGTGCCAGCAGCCAAGAGGCGACACCGAACACTGAAGCTTTCTTT.